The subject of this entry is one T cell receptor (beta chain). The clone's antigen remains unknown. No much larger clonotype is one base removed from it; base qualities were not supplied. These data come from a study of blood T cells in healthy people across ages (dated by TCRdb to about 2015). Broadly, across the study: In model experiments, template switching captured about one uniquely barcoded TCR beta cDNA molecule for every two T cells. Age-related changes in TCR beta repertoire diversity were measured in the study by deep sequencing normalized with unique cDNA molecular identifiers. The donors were divided into four age groups: young (average around 16 years), middle-aged (approximately 39), aged (approximately 59) and long-lived (about 90). To avoid experimental bias, donors of different ages were distributed randomly across sequencing lanes. Using the same blood draw, the study looked at two additional independent replicas of 1 million unique cDNA reads for two donors, one aged 18 to 30 and the other aged 80 or older.

Study-wide findings and limitations: Compared with the aged group, the long-lived group had more naive CD4+ T cells, fewer expanded clones and increased TCR diversity, suggesting age selection. The CMV infection status of donors was not known, potentially confounding age-related changes in expanded clonotypes. Since profiling was done on bulk unsorted PBMCs, naive and antigen-experienced compartments could not be conclusively compared. There was a strong correlation between observed TCR beta diversity and the percentage of naive T cells measured by flow cytometry. Total diversity estimates from one million sequenced T cells were considered lower bounds and underestimates. As age increased, observed TCR beta diversity per million T cells dropped in a roughly linear way, and a significant reduction was already evident by age 40.

Donors were a few dozen systemically healthy Caucasian individuals from Russia aged roughly 6 to 100 years. Each donor gave roughly 9 milliliters of peripheral blood, drawn into EDTA-treated Vacutainer tubes. PBMCs were isolated by Ficoll-Paque density-gradient centrifugation, with at least 7 million obtained per sample. Total RNA was extracted from PBMCs with Trizol reagent, with at least 6 micrograms obtained per sample. Naive CD45RAhigh/CD27high T cell percentages were measured by flow cytometry on a PBMC aliquot from every donor. Library prep was done by 5' RACE. Sequencing took place on an Illumina HiSeq 2500. A second PCR of roughly 6 to 12 cycles was run with a J-beta primer mix and a sample-barcoded 5' primer. Each TCR beta cDNA molecule received a unique molecular identifier from a template-switch 5' adaptor carrying 12 random nucleotides. Each sample yielded at least 3 million CDR3-containing paired-end reads. All of the RNA was converted into first-strand cDNA using the Mint cDNA synthesis kit, with a TRBC-specific oligonucleotide serving as the primer. Following uracil-DNA glycosylase treatment, all cDNA underwent a first 18-cycle PCR with the universal primers M1SS and BC2_uni_R. The study's own analysis went as follows. Each sample was normalized by randomly selecting 1 million high-quality reads, each carrying a distinct molecular identifier. Instead of being binned into consensus sequences, reads with shared molecular identifiers were discarded. MiTCR, run with a Q25 quality threshold and the strictest error-elimination algorithm, handled CDR3 identification, clonotype clustering and error correction. A nonparametric unseen species model with Euler transformation was used to estimate lower-bound total TCR beta diversity. TCRdb reanalyzed the raw reads on its own, using fastp at Q25 for trimming and MiXCR for clone calling, and kept in-frame beta chains. CDR3 protein duplicates are merged, each entry listing the most common genes and DNA. These V and J calls rely on TCRdb rather than the paper's analysis. The sample table records roughly 2 million distinct CDR3 sequences; around half of these occur just once. The ten top clones hold about 2.1% of the sample.

The germline V gene (reference sequence) supplies CDR1 DFQATT and CDR2 SNEGSKA. The CDR3 runs 19 residues from the cysteine to the phenylalanine. Of all the DNA, just the CDR3 is kept, 57 bases in frame from base 1. V lost 0 bases and J lost 7 bases; the stretch between them is 25 bases long. This chain is built from TRBV20-1 and TRBJ1-6, with a tentative D gene TRBD1 over 5 matching bases. The receptor was derived from a woman aged 35 to 49 in good health. Source material: blood. The DNA sequence is as follows: TGCAGTGCTAGAGATGAGGGGTCCCCGCAATATCATCGGAATTCACCCCTCCACTTT. It encodes CSARDEGSPQYHRNSPLHF.